This T cell receptor (beta chain) was obtained from a study of blood T cell repertoires in COVID-19. Study-wide background: Collection of acute and convalescent COVID-19 samples took place in the United States, Italy and Spain.

The CDR3 extends over 17 amino acids. V trimming: 3 bases; J trimming: 3 bases; junction bases outside the gene matches: 13. The germline gives CDR1 SGDLS, CDR2 YYNGEE. The method was immunoSEQ multiplex PCR; TCRdb's version includes in-frame clones alone and lacks a portion of them. The table records fewer than 200,000 clones, roughly 80% of them present only once. What was sequenced was PBMCs or T cells enriched from blood (not recorded which). The chain recombines TRBV9 with TRBJ1-2; TRBD1 agrees at 8 bases. The source of this sequence is a man aged 50 to 60 who had recovered from COVID-19. The CDR3 sequence: CASSGNLKAQGDYGYTF. The DNA of the CDR3 is TGTGCCAGCAGCGGAAATTTGAAGGCACAGGGGGACTATGGCTACACCTTC.